This T cell receptor beta chain was profiled in a study of molecular identifiers for immune sequencing clone quantification. Background on the study: Five portions were made in replicates from RNA of around 20,000 or 100,000 naive CD8 cells, and four underwent sequencing. Study-level points and caveats: Clonotypes surpassing 20 RNA copies contained over 98% of effector molecules, versus under 1% in naive cells.

This clonotype was observed a handful of times. Its antigen is currently unknown. Bulk libraries came from a prior protocol with listed TCR primers. TCRdb analysed the PCR reads with MiXCR anew, one entry per CDR3 protein. The sample yields about 100,000 distinct CDR3 sequences, roughly 23% seen once. Naive CD8 T cells were picked out by sorting for CD8+CD4-CCR7+CD45RA+. Germline CDR1 SEHNR, CDR2 FQNEAQ (reference sequence). The CDR3 runs to 17 residues. Losses at the gene ends were 5 bases for V and 0 bases for J; bases not matched to a gene: 10. This sequence originates from a human donor in good health. Some libraries in this study had Jurkat cell RNA spiked in. The chain links TRBV7-9 to TRBJ2-1, with TRBD2 matching 7 bases. Sample: naive CD8+ T cells from blood, with Jurkat cell RNA spiked in. Documented subset: FACS-sorted CD8+CD4-CCR7+CD45RA+ naive T cells. For the CDR3, the DNA is TGTGCCAGCAGCCCCATGGGAGGGACCCTCTCCTACAATGAGCAGTTCTTC. It is translated as CASSPMGGTLSYNEQFF. Drawing the rest from reference TRBV7-9 and TRBJ2-1, the complete variable domain is DTGVSQNPRHKITKRGQNVTFRCDPISEHNRLYWYRQTLGQGPEFLTYFQNEAQLEKSRLLSDRFSAERPKGSFSTLEIQRTEQGDSAMYLCASSPMGGTLSYNEQFFGPGTRLTVL.